This TCR beta chain was retrieved from a study of cytomegalovirus exposure and HLA in healthy donors. Study-wide results and caveats: A later analysis appeared to link common viral pathogens to several of the most significant clusters. Available immune exposure information was restricted to CMV serostatus only. An analysis was carried out later, and it reportedly showed fewer N-insertions in an Asian-associated ancestry cluster than the roughly 670-donor mean.

Germline lookup yields CDR1 SEHNR and CDR2 FQNEAQ (reference sequence). CDR3 size: 15 residues. Both 60 Vbeta primers and 13 Jbeta primers went into the PCR. Profiling relied on immunoSEQ multiplex PCR, and the TCRdb table lists in-frame clones only, not all of them. The profile shows approximately 300,000 clones, roughly 80% of them singletons. As regards this clone: The antigen is undetermined. At one end the junction does not follow the germline gene, possibly because of a read error.

V and J are TRBV7-9 and TRBJ2-1, with D unclear. The TCR sequence derives from a girl aged 2-10 years in good health and CMV-seronegative. The sequenced sample consisted of PBMCs. CDR3 nucleotides: TGTTCCAGCAGCTTAGTACTTGGCTCCTACAATGAGCAGTTCTTC. As protein: CSSSLVLGSYNEQFF.